These 15 T cell receptor beta chains originate from one sample sequenced in a study of blood T cell repertoires in COVID-19. Clones were read by immunoSEQ multiplex PCR, and TCRdb kept only the in-frame ones, dropping some. The sample has a few hundred thousand clones, roughly 84% seen once; the top ten hold roughly 1.4%. The sample consisted of PBMCs or T cells enriched from blood (not recorded which). Receptors originate from a woman younger than 30 who had been exposed to COVID-19.

The chain employs TRBV11-2 and TRBJ2-7; TRBD2 might be the D (7 bases). CDR3 length equals 14 residues. Germline lookup yields CDR1 SGHAT and CDR2 FQNNGV. V lost 4 bases to trimming and J lost 6 bases, with 16 bases between them. The CDR3 loop reads CASSYAGASGEQYF. The CDR3 nucleotides read TGTGCCAGCAGCTACGCGGGGGCGTCGGGCGAGCAGTACTTC.

The V and J genes are TRBV19 and TRBJ1-6; 8 nucleotides line up with TRBD1. V shed 5 bases, J shed 7 bases, and the junction held 13 bases outside the gene matches. Germline V lookup: CDR1 LNHDA, CDR2 SQIVND (reference sequence). The CDR3 has 17 amino acids. CDR3 region: CASSDVSGRGRNSPLHF. CDR3 sequence (DNA): TGTGCCAGTAGTGATGTTAGTGGCAGGGGGCGAAATTCACCCCTCCACTTT.

The gene calls are TRBV19 and TRBJ1-2; D is unresolved. Trimming removed 2 bases at V and 2 bases at J, with 3 bases between. The CDR3 runs 12 residues. Germline V CDR1 and CDR2: LNHDA, SQIVND (reference sequence). CDR3 region: CASSIPNYGYTF. DNA for the CDR3: TGTGCCAGTAGTATACCGAACTATGGCTACACCTTC.

The chain carries TRBV3-1 (or the pseudogene TRBV3-2) and TRBJ2-1; TRBD1 agrees at 9 bases. Germline V gives CDR1 LGHDT, CDR2 YNNKEL (reference sequence). V dropped 4 bases and J dropped 7; count of bases not matched to a gene: 5. The CDR3 loop spans 14 amino acids. CDR3 loop: CASSPQTGGNEQFF. The DNA for the CDR3 is TGTGCCAGCAGCCCCCAGACAGGGGGGAATGAGCAGTTCTTC.

The CDR3 region is CASSFSGGAREQFF. For the CDR3, the DNA is TGTGCCAGCAGCTTTAGCGGGGGGGCCAGGGAGCAGTTCTTC. J is TRBJ2-1 and V is TRBV11-1, with TRBD2 matching 11 bases. The CDR3 length is 14 residues. The germline gives CDR1 SGHAT, CDR2 FQDESV (reference sequence). V was pared by 3 bases and J by 10 bases, with 5 bases of the junction left unmatched.

This chain links TRBV18 with TRBJ2-7, with D possibly matching TRBD2 (6 bases). Trimming removed 1 base from V and 4 bases from J, with 11 bases in between. The germline V gene has CDR1 KGHSH and CDR2 LQKENI. The CDR3 length is 14 residues. The CDR3 sequence is CASSPRDGGYEQYF. CDR3 bases: TGTGCCAGCTCACCACGTGACGGGGGTTACGAGCAGTACTTC.

For this clone: Within the sample, other DNA sequences also encode this same CDR3. The chain links TRBV19 to TRBJ1-5, with D possibly being TRBD1 (6 bases). This CDR3 contains 14 residues. Germline assignment: CDR1 LNHDA and CDR2 SQIVND (reference sequence). Trimming took 8 bases from V and 1 from J, leaving 12 bases between them. As DNA, the CDR3 is TGTGCCAGTTCGACAGGCGGGAGCAATCAGCCCCAGCATTTT. It encodes CASSTGGSNQPQHF.

J is TRBJ2-3 and V is TRBV5-5, with 9 bases aligning to TRBD2. The V gene end was trimmed by 4 bases and the J gene end by 2 bases; junction bases not matched to a gene: 5. This CDR3 region has 15 residues. CDR1 and CDR2 from the germline V gene are SGHKS and YYEKEE (reference sequence). The CDR3 sequence is CASSPLAGITDTQYF. The CDR3 region has the DNA TGTGCCAGCAGCCCCCTAGCGGGGATCACAGATACGCAGTATTTT.

The chain combines TRBV6-2 or TRBV6-3 with TRBJ2-7, with 9 bases matching TRBD2. The CDR3 length is 17 residues. The V gene end was trimmed by 2 bases and the J gene end by 2 bases; junction bases not matched to a gene: 10. Germline CDR1 reads MNHEY; CDR2 reads SVGEGT. CDR3 residues: CASSYGGSGGRPYEQYF. The CDR3 DNA follows: TGTGCCAGCAGTTACGGTGGTAGCGGGGGTCGACCCTACGAGCAGTACTTC.

In its sample, this clone was seen a few times. Other DNA sequences in this sample translate to the same CDR3. The chain employs TRBV2 and TRBJ2-1; unclear D gene. The CDR3 sequence is 11 residues long. V was cut by 5 bases and J by 3 bases, with 2 bases left in between. Germline loops: CDR1 SNHLY, CDR2 FYNNEI. CDR3 sequence: CASSYYNEQFF. The CDR3 bases are TGTGCCAGCAGTTACTACAATGAGCAGTTCTTC.

This chain connects TRBV2 to TRBJ1-1; D gene ambiguous. The germline V and J ends were trimmed by 3 bases and 0 bases, with 8 bases remaining between them. This CDR3 is built from 14 residues. Looked up from germline, CDR1 is SNHLY and CDR2 is FYNNEI. This chain's CDR3 is CASSDGFVNTEAFF. CDR3 sequence (DNA): TGTGCCAGCAGTGATGGCTTTGTGAACACTGAAGCTTTCTTT.

J is TRBJ2-2 and V is TRBV14; D is possibly TRBD2 (6 bases). CDR1 is SGHDN, CDR2 FVKESK, per germline. The CDR3 extends over 14 amino acids. V lost 4 bases, J lost 6 bases, and 12 bases lay in between. The CDR3 region has the DNA TGTGCCAGCAGCCTACTGGGGGGAGCCGGGGAGCTGTTTTTT. It codes for CASSLLGGAGELFF.

This chain joins TRBV9 and TRBJ2-7; D is perhaps TRBD2 (6 bases). The germline V gene has CDR1 SGDLS and CDR2 YYNGEE. Trimming left V 3 bases short and J 0 bases short, with 13 bases between. This CDR3 comprises 15 residues. The CDR3 sequence: CASSDRDGSSYEQYF. Here the CDR3 DNA reads TGTGCCAGCAGCGACCGGGACGGGAGCTCCTACGAGCAGTACTTC.

This rearrangement joins TRBV9 to TRBJ1-1, with D possibly being TRBD1 (5 bases). Germline loops: CDR1 SGDLS, CDR2 YYNGEE. The CDR3 sequence is 14 residues long. The ends were cut back, 4 bases at V and 0 bases at J, with 10 bases in the middle. The CDR3 spells CASSPTALNTEAFF. DNA for the CDR3: TGTGCCAGCAGCCCGACAGCCTTGAACACTGAAGCTTTCTTT.

V and J are TRBV28 and TRBJ2-5; D may be TRBD2 (6 bases). Per germline, CDR1 MDHEN and CDR2 SYDVKM. CDR3 length: 14 residues. Trimming cost V 2 bases and J 3 bases, with 10 bases left between them. The DNA of the CDR3 is TGTGCCAGCAGTTTACGGGAGTTGAAAGAGACCCAGTACTTC. This codes for CASSLRELKETQYF.